Presented here are 2 T cell receptor beta chains from one specimen sequenced in a study of T cell responses to AZD1222 COVID-19 vaccine. The protocol was immunoSEQ multiplex PCR, while the TCRdb copy is restricted to in-frame clones and leaves out a portion. The repertoire has 90,000 to 120,000 clones, about 93% of them found once; the top ten carry roughly 6.2%. Source: peripheral blood, taken 28 days after the second AZD1222 dose. Receptor source: an adult who received the AZD1222 COVID-19 vaccine.

The chain uses TRBV28 and TRBJ1-4; D might be TRBD1 (5 bases). The CDR3 runs to 14 residues. The germline V gene has CDR1 MDHEN and CDR2 SYDVKM. V gave up 5 bases and J gave up 8 bases, with 15 bases separating them. This CDR3 is CASSPTDMREKLFF. DNA for the CDR3: TGTGCCAGCAGTCCAACGGACATGAGGGAAAAACTGTTTTTT.

The chain is built from TRBV15 and TRBJ1-4; D perhaps matches TRBD1 (6 bases). Germline-derived CDR1 and CDR2 are LNHNV and YYDKDF (reference sequence). CDR3 length: 15 amino acids. Trimming removed 0 bases from V and 7 bases from J, with 12 bases in between. The CDR3 DNA is TGTGCCACCAGCAGAGACAGGGGCTCGGGTGAAAAACTGTTTTTT. Translation gives CATSRDRGSGEKLFF. The full variable domain, rest sourced from reference TRBV15 and TRBJ1-4, is DAMVIQNPRYQVTQFGKPVTLSCSQTLNHNVMYWYQQKSSQAPKLLFHYYDKDFNNEADTPDNFQSRRPNTSFCFLDIRSPGLGDTAMYLCATSRDRGSGEKLFFGSGTQLSVL.